These 27 T cell receptor beta chains were all obtained from the same sample, sequenced in a study of regulatory T cells in long-lasting Graves disease. TCR beta libraries were built with iRepertoire HTBI primers and Arm-PCR of CDR3 regions. TCRdb used MiXCR to reprocess the multiplex PCR reads, holding one entry per CDR3 protein. Of about 360,000 distinct CDR3 sequences in the sample, 15% to 20% were seen once. Time point described: newly diagnosed GD, antithyroid drugs for less than 3 months. TCR sequences were obtained from RNA taken from PBMCs. The sample also formed part of further work on T cells in Graves' hyperthyroidism and ophthalmopathy.

Here the sequenced sample was peripheral blood mononuclear cells (PBMCs), taken at new diagnosis, from a patient treated with antithyroid drugs. These receptors were taken from a woman under 30 with Graves disease.

This clonotype was counted many times. V is TRBV3-1 and J is TRBJ2-7, with 12 bases fitting TRBD2. This CDR3 contains 13 residues. V was pared by 4 bases and J by 5 bases, with 0 bases of the junction left unmatched. Germline V lookup: CDR1 LGHDT, CDR2 YNNKEL (reference sequence). CDR3 bases: TGTGCCAGCAGCCGACTAGCGGGAGACGAGCAGTACTTC. Residues: CASSRLAGDEQYF.

This clonotype was detected many times. The V and J genes are TRBV27 and TRBJ1-1; D unclear. This CDR3 spans 12 amino acids. Per the germline V gene, CDR1 is MNHEY and CDR2 is SMNVEV (reference sequence). Trimming removed 5 bases from V and 10 bases from J, with 14 bases in between. The CDR3, as DNA: TGTGCCAGCAGTCGAGGGAACGGCAGAGCTTTCTTT. Translating gives CASSRGNGRAFF.

This clonotype was detected many times. The rearrangement links TRBV11-2 to TRBJ2-3; the D gene is possibly TRBD2 (5 bases). Germline V CDR1 and CDR2: SGHAT, FQNNGV. The CDR3 totals 15 residues. V lost 2 bases and J 0 bases, leaving 9 bases between the germline ends. The CDR3 DNA follows: TGTGCCAGCAGCTTAACTAGACTCAGCACAGATACGCAGTATTTT. Translated: CASSLTRLSTDTQYF.

This clonotype occurred a few times. The chain combines TRBV6-1 with TRBJ1-2; D may be TRBD1 (6 bases). The CDR3 covers 13 residues. Looked up from germline, CDR1 is MNHNS and CDR2 is SASEGT. With 10 bases removed from V and 4 bases from J, the gap between germline ends came to 16 bases. The CDR3 bases are TGTGCCATCCGGGGGGGCGCCGGCTATGGCTACACCTTC. Translating it yields CAIRGGAGYGYTF.

The sample holds many counts of this clonotype. The gene calls are TRBV20-1 and TRBJ2-3; 8 bases agree with TRBD2. The CDR3 consists of 14 residues. Germline CDR1 DFQATT, CDR2 SNEGSKA (reference sequence). V lost 8 bases, J lost 2 bases, and 9 bases stayed unmatched. The CDR3 coding sequence is TGCAGTTGCGGGGCTAGCGGGTACACAGATACGCAGTATTTT. Translated: CSCGASGYTDTQYF.

This clonotype was seen at least ten times. The rearrangement joins TRBV7-2 to TRBJ2-7; 9 bases align to TRBD1. V trimming: 4 bases; J trimming: 2 bases; junction bases outside the gene matches: 9. Looked up from germline, CDR1 is SGHTA and CDR2 is FQGNSA. This CDR3 has 16 residues. The CDR3 bases are TGTGCCAGCAGCTCCTACGGACAGGGGCCACCCTACGAGCAGTACTTC. As protein: CASSSYGQGPPYEQYF.

This clonotype was counted many times. This chain links TRBV6-5 with TRBJ2-5; 10 positions match TRBD2. V shed 0 bases and J 4 bases; nucleotides not matched to a gene: 11. Germline-derived CDR1 and CDR2 are MNHEY and SVGAGI. The CDR3 runs to 18 residues. CDR3 sequence reads: CASSYSGLAGGRGETQYF. CDR3 sequence (DNA): TGTGCCAGCAGTTACTCGGGTTTAGCGGGGGGCCGGGGAGAGACCCAGTACTTC.

Notes on this clonotype: An end of the junction differs from the germline gene, which may be a read error. V is TRBV27 and J is TRBJ1-2; D possibly corresponds to TRBD1 (5 bases). CDR3 length: 13 residues. Per germline, CDR1 MNHEY and CDR2 SMNVEV (reference sequence). The DNA for the CDR3 is TGTGCCAGCAGTCTCCAGGGCCCGTATGGCTGCACCTTC. Translated, it gives CASSLQGPYGCTF.

The table lists this clonotype with many counts. The CDR3 here is CATSLTGGNNQPQHF. In DNA, the CDR3 is TGTGCCACCTCACTGACAGGGGGCAACAATCAGCCCCAGCATTTT. The chain couples TRBV6-1 to TRBJ1-5, with 10 bases that match TRBD1. Germline CDR1 is MNHNS and CDR2 is SASEGT. The CDR3 sequence is 15 residues long. V dropped 10 bases and J dropped 3; count of bases not matched to a gene: 9.

This clonotype was seen a few times. The rearrangement links TRBV6-2 or TRBV6-3 to TRBJ2-5; 8 positions match TRBD2. CDR3 length: 16 amino acids. CDR1 and CDR2 from the germline V gene are MNHEY and SVGEGT. The V gene end was trimmed by 2 bases and the J gene end by 5 bases; junction bases not matched to a gene: 10. The chain's CDR3 is CASSYGTRGAGETQYF. The CDR3 DNA follows: TGTGCCAGCAGTTACGGGACTAGAGGCGCCGGGGAGACCCAGTACTTC.

This chain links TRBV25-1 with TRBJ1-1; tentative D call: TRBD1 (5 bases). Deletions cut 0 bases from V and 1 base from J, with 12 bases between. The CDR3 is made up of 16 amino acids. From germline, CDR1 is MGHDK and CDR2 SYGVNS. Written as DNA, the CDR3 is TGTGCCAGCAGTGAATATAGGGGATTTGAGAACACTGAAGCTTTCTTT. Protein product: CASSEYRGFENTEAFF.

This clonotype was seen ten or more times. V is TRBV2 and J is TRBJ2-7; D is perhaps TRBD1 (5 bases). V lost 3 bases and J lost 2, with 17 bases in between. This CDR3 contains 16 residues. Germline-derived CDR1 and CDR2 are SNHLY and FYNNEI. CDR3: CASSDSTRVRTYEQYF. CDR3 sequence (DNA): TGTGCCAGCAGTGACTCCACCAGGGTTAGGACCTACGAGCAGTACTTC.

At least ten counts were recorded for this clonotype. The rearrangement links TRBV28 to TRBJ1-1, with D possibly matching TRBD1 (5 bases). V was shortened by 6 bases and J by 4 bases, with 12 bases between the two germline ends. From germline, CDR1 is MDHEN and CDR2 SYDVKM. The CDR3 contains 13 residues. The CDR3 sequence is CASRVRARTEAFF. The CDR3 DNA reads TGTGCCAGCAGAGTCAGGGCTCGCACTGAAGCTTTCTTT.

J is TRBJ2-5 and V is TRBV10-2; 8 nucleotides agree with TRBD2. The junction had 9 bases not matched to a gene; V was cut back by 5 bases and J by 4 bases. Germline CDR1 WSHSY, CDR2 SAAADI. There are 15 residues in the CDR3. CDR3 nucleotides: TGCGCCAGCAGTAATAGCGGGATGGCCGGAGAGACCCAGTACTTC. Translated: CASSNSGMAGETQYF.

The table lists this clonotype with a few counts. The rearrangement joins TRBV4-1 to TRBJ2-7, with D maybe TRBD2 (5 bases). Germline CDR1 and CDR2: MGHRA and YSYEKL. The CDR3 runs 16 residues. V lost 0 bases and J lost 0, with 12 bases in between. The CDR3 spells CASSQDHPGSSYEQYF. In DNA form, the CDR3 reads TGCGCCAGCAGCCAAGATCATCCGGGGAGCTCCTACGAGCAGTACTTC.

This clonotype was picked up many times. The genes are TRBV5-1 and TRBJ2-1, with TRBD2 identical over 11 bases. The junction had 8 bases not matched to a gene; V was cut back by 3 bases and J by 0 bases. CDR1 SGHRS and CDR2 YFSETQ come from the germline V gene. The length of the CDR3 is 18 residues. The CDR3 coding sequence is TGCGCCAGCAGCTCCGGGACTAGCGGCAGGAGCTCCTACAATGAGCAGTTCTTC. Amino acids: CASSSGTSGRSSYNEQFF.

This clonotype appeared many times. V gene TRBV3-1 combines with J gene TRBJ2-7; unclear D gene. The germline gives CDR1 LGHDT, CDR2 YNNKEL (reference sequence). V lost 4 bases, J lost 2 bases, and 12 bases lay in between. CDR3 length: 14 residues. This CDR3 reads CASSLLTTTYEQYF. The CDR3, as DNA: TGTGCCAGCAGCCTGCTGACAACCACCTACGAGCAGTACTTC.

This clonotype appeared a few times. V usage is TRBV11-2 and J usage is TRBJ1-4; no firm D call. CDR3 length equals 16 residues. V shed 4 bases and J shed 7 bases, with 19 bases lying between them. Germline assignment: CDR1 SGHAT and CDR2 FQNNGV. In nucleotides, the CDR3 is TGTGCCAGCAGCTCTAAGGGAAGGGCGGCGGGTGAAAAACTGTTTTTT. Translation gives CASSSKGRAAGEKLFF.

This clonotype was seen at least ten times. The chain combines TRBV12-3 or TRBV12-4 with TRBJ2-7; 9 bases map to TRBD1. J lost 5 bases, V lost 4 bases, and 6 bases had no gene match. CDR3 size: 14 residues. The DNA of the CDR3 is TGTGCCAGCAGTTCGGGACAGGGATGGGACGAGCAGTACTTC. Protein: CASSSGQGWDEQYF.

The sample holds many counts of this clonotype. This CDR3 reads CSASWSVDSVSYEQYF. Written as DNA, the CDR3 is TGCAGTGCTAGTTGGTCTGTCGACTCAGTGTCCTACGAGCAGTACTTC. The chain uses TRBV20-1 and TRBJ2-7; D is unclear. Between the trimmed V and J ends, which lost 3 bases and 1 base, there was a span of 19 bases. Germline-derived CDR1 and CDR2 are DFQATT and SNEGSKA (reference sequence). The CDR3 length is 16 residues.

This clonotype was seen many times. V usage is TRBV10-2 and J usage is TRBJ2-5; no definite D call. The CDR3 runs to 12 residues. Germline V CDR1 and CDR2: WSHSY, SAAADI. The CDR3 nucleotides read TGCGCTATACAGTGGACCGAAGAGACCCAGTACTTC. This encodes CAIQWTEETQYF.

This chain links TRBV20-1 with TRBJ1-3; no definite D call. The CDR3 has 14 residues. Trimming took 5 bases from V and 0 from J, leaving 11 bases between them. Per germline, CDR1 DFQATT and CDR2 SNEGSKA (reference sequence). The DNA for the CDR3 is TGCAGTGCTGCCGGTTGGAGCTCTGGAAACACCATATATTTT. It translates to CSAAGWSSGNTIYF.

This clonotype was observed a few times. The gene calls are TRBV20-1 and TRBJ2-5; D call uncertain. With 3 bases removed from V and 0 bases from J, the gap between germline ends came to 8 bases. CDR3 length equals 13 residues. Germline assignment: CDR1 DFQATT and CDR2 SNEGSKA (reference sequence). The chain's CDR3 is CSASFLDQETQYF. The CDR3 DNA sequence: TGCAGTGCTAGTTTTCTAGACCAAGAGACCCAGTACTTC.

This clonotype was observed many times. The chain links TRBV15 to TRBJ2-7; D uncertain. The CDR3 spans 16 residues. Trimming cost V 1 base and J 5 bases, with 18 bases left between them. Germline CDR1 is LNHNV and CDR2 is YYDKDF (reference sequence). The CDR3 nucleotides read TGTGCCACCAGCAGAGTCCCCAGACGGCGGATGGACGAGCAGTACTTC. Protein sequence: CATSRVPRRRMDEQYF.

In this sample, this clonotype turned up a few times. CDR3 sequence reads: CSAREGGLGTDTQYF. CDR3 nucleotides: TGCAGTGCTAGAGAAGGTGGACTCGGCACAGATACGCAGTATTTT. The rearrangement uses TRBV20-1 and TRBJ2-3; perhaps TRBD2 as D (5 bases). The CDR3 extends over 15 amino acids. The germline V gene has CDR1 DFQATT and CDR2 SNEGSKA (reference sequence). V was shortened by 0 bases and J by 1 base, with 11 bases between the two germline ends.

This clonotype was observed a handful of times. The conserved phenylalanine or tryptophan normally closing the CDR3 is absent here, so this likely arose from a read error. The CDR3 DNA is TGTGCCAGCTGCGTTATTGGTGGCACTGAAGCTTTCCTT. The encoded protein is CASCVIGGTEAFL. V is TRBV27 and J is TRBJ1-1; D is uncertain. Trimming shortened V by 8 bases and J by 4 bases, and 14 bases separated the two germline ends. Per the germline V gene, CDR1 is MNHEY and CDR2 is SMNVEV (reference sequence). CDR3 length equals 13 residues.

Many counts were recorded for this clonotype. An end of the junction does not agree with germline; a read error may underlie this. The rearrangement uses TRBV28 and TRBJ2-7; tentative D call: TRBD1 (6 bases). Germline V CDR1 and CDR2: MDHEN, SYDVKM. The CDR3 is 13 residues long. CDR3 region: CATLRTDSHEQYF. The DNA of the CDR3 is TGTGCCACCCTCAGGACAGACTCCCACGAGCAGTACTTC.